Included here is one T cell receptor (beta chain) sequence, with context. This receptor's antigen is unknown. Qualities for individual bases were not recorded, and no much larger clone is one base off. The sample comes from a study of blood T cell repertoires in COVID-19 (dated by TCRdb to 2020 to 2021). In the study overall: Samples covering the acute and convalescent phases of COVID-19 were provided by collaborators in the United States, Italy and Spain. The material from the prospective study consisted of cDNA or gDNA derived from T cells, B-cell-depleted T cells, or PBMCs. Deeply sampled blood TCRbeta repertoires from subjects exposed to, actively infected with, or recovered from COVID-19 were included in the dataset. The repertoires were released in a freely available public database meant as a resource for research on the immune response to SARS-CoV-2. Samples came from the ongoing ImmuneRACE study (first 160 participants) plus 1,254 subjects from 6 global collaborators. The sample metadata nearly always contained a de-identified subject ID, COVID-19 status, age in years and sex. Where available, HLA class I and class II types were taken from metadata supplied by the sample provider and were not determined by assay-based typing.

Whole blood was collected in K2EDTA tubes by collaborating institutions according to the institutions' own protocols. Collaborator samples were shipped for TCRbeta analysis as frozen whole blood, isolated PBMCs, or DNA extracted from either sample type. Study-wide findings and limitations: The amount of clinical and demographic metadata varied by source and participant and was provided uncurated.

From the cysteine through the phenylalanine, the CDR3 covers 14 amino acids. This entry keeps only the CDR3 DNA: 42 bases, framed from base 1. CDR1 SGHKS and CDR2 YYEKEE are derived from the germline V gene (reference sequence). After removal of 2 bases from V and 5 bases from J, the junction retains 7 bases not matched to a gene. The immunoSEQ Assay, a bias-controlled multiplex PCR, was used to amplify TCRbeta CDR3 regions from genomic DNA. The authors' pipeline ran thus. Within the assay, amplification of reference gene primers was used to estimate how many nucleated cells each sample contained. Sequence reads were collapsed and filtered to measure the absolute abundance of every unique TCRbeta CDR3 rearrangement. Productive Simpson clonality was computed per sample as the square root of Simpson's diversity index over productive rearrangements. This immuneACCESS table, as held by TCRdb, lists in-frame sequences with V and J called but not all clones. Of the missing ones, under half trace to an unresolved V gene in checked studies; the others have no known cause. That table gives V, J and clone size, and the DNA gave D and trimming. For this sample there are about 48,000 clones; around 90% appear just once. Jointly, the top ten make up approximately 30% of the sample.

This receptor chain uses TRBV5-5 and TRBJ2-7, with TRBD1 matching 7 junction bases. This sequence originates from a woman of 80 years or more with acute or convalescent COVID-19. The sample taken for sequencing was peripheral blood. The CDR3 corresponds to CASSFEGAGNEQYF. The DNA reads as follows: TGTGCCAGCAGCTTTGAGGGGGCTGGGAACGAGCAGTACTTC.